One and the same sample provided the 25 T cell receptor beta chains below, sequenced in a study of patients and donors after allogeneic stem cell transplantation (dated by TCRdb to 2020 to 2022). The library came from RT-PCR. Sequencing instrument: NextSeq 550. TCRdb's own reprocessing of the public reads used fastp at Q25 and MiXCR and kept productive beta chains. For every CDR3 protein sequence, its rows merge into one entry that carries the most common genes and DNA. For this sample there are roughly 230,000 distinct CDR3 sequences; over 12% appear just once. The ten largest make up about 9.9% of the sample. The sequenced sample was blood, either unsorted or a sorted T cell fraction (not recorded which). These receptors originate from a human donor who was either an allogeneic HSCT recipient or a stem cell or donor lymphocyte infusion donor (not recorded which). It is not recorded whose cells these are; they may come from a transplant donor.

This clonotype was observed a few times. V gene TRBV4-2 combines with J gene TRBJ1-6; D ambiguous. The CDR3 consists of 16 residues. V lost 0 bases and J 5 bases, leaving 11 bases between the germline ends. Germline loops: CDR1 LGHNA, CDR2 YNFKEQ. DNA of the CDR3: TGTGCCAGCAGCCAAGATAAAACAAGAAATAATTCACCCCTCCACTTT. Protein product: CASSQDKTRNNSPLHF.

In this sample, this clonotype turned up many times. The rearrangement uses TRBV18 and TRBJ1-2, with D maybe TRBD1 (5 bases). The CDR3 extends over 14 amino acids. Germline CDR1 KGHSH, CDR2 LQKENI. Trimming removed 5 bases from V and 3 bases from J, with 13 bases in between. This CDR3 reads CASSSRDSYYGYTF. In DNA, the CDR3 is TGTGCCAGCTCATCCCGGGACTCTTACTATGGCTACACCTTC. The whole variable domain, filled in from reference TRBV18 and TRBJ1-2, reads NAGVMQNPRHLVRRRGQEARLRCSPMKGHSHVYWYRQLPEEGLKFMVYLQKENIIDESGMPKERFSAEFPKEGPSILRIQQVVRGDSAAYFCASSSRDSYYGYTFGSGTRLTVV.

The table lists this clonotype with many counts. The chain combines TRBV7-3 with TRBJ2-1, with 8 bases aligning to TRBD2. J gave up 4 bases and V 5 bases, and 7 bases lay outside the gene matches. The CDR3 consists of 15 residues. Per germline, CDR1 SGHTA and CDR2 FQGTGA. The CDR3 coding sequence is TGTGCCAGCAGCCTCGGGACTAGTCCGTACAATGAGCAGTTCTTC. Protein: CASSLGTSPYNEQFF. Full variable domain (outside the CDR3, taken from reference TRBV7-3 and TRBJ2-1): GAGVSQTPSNKVTEKGKYVELRCDPISGHTALYWYRQSLGQGPEFLIYFQGTGAADDSGLPNDRFFAVRPEGSVSTLKIQRTERGDSAVYLCASSLGTSPYNEQFFGPGTRLTVL.

This clonotype came up many times. V and J are TRBV6-5 and TRBJ1-5; unclear D gene. Germline V CDR1 and CDR2: MNHEY, SVGAGI. The CDR3 is 15 amino acids. Trimming removed 2 bases from V and 0 bases from J, with 8 bases in between. CDR3 in DNA: TGTGCCAGCAGTTACGTTGCTGGTAGCAATCAGCCCCAGCATTTT. It yields the protein CASSYVAGSNQPQHF.

V usage is TRBV5-1 and J usage is TRBJ2-7; possibly TRBD2 for D (5 bases). The CDR3 has 15 amino acids. Germline lookup yields CDR1 SGHRS and CDR2 YFSETQ. Trimming shortened V by 0 bases and J by 7 bases, and 17 bases separated the two germline ends. Here the CDR3 DNA reads TGCGCCAGCAGCTTGGATGCCCGACTACAAGGTGAGCAGTACTTC. Amino acid sequence: CASSLDARLQGEQYF.

This clonotype has only a few counts. The chain uses TRBV11-2 and TRBJ2-3; 9 bases are a match to TRBD1. The CDR3 has 19 residues. V shed 3 bases, J shed 3 bases, and the junction held 16 bases outside the gene matches. Germline CDR1 SGHAT, CDR2 FQNNGV. The DNA of the CDR3 is TGTGCCAGCAGCTTGGAGGGGCGAGGAATCGGGACAGGGACAGATACGCAGTATTTT. Its translation is CASSLEGRGIGTGTDTQYF.

In DNA form, the CDR3 reads TGCGCCAGCAGCCAAGATGGTCTGACTGAAGCTTTCTTT. Amino acids: CASSQDGLTEAFF. V and J are TRBV4-1 and TRBJ1-1; D call uncertain. The germline V and J ends were trimmed by 0 bases and 5 bases, with 7 bases remaining between them. Per germline, CDR1 MGHRA and CDR2 YSYEKL. The CDR3 is 13 amino acids.

As DNA, the CDR3 is TGTGCCAGCAGTTTAATGGGAGGGCCCCATCAGCCCCAGCATTTT. Amino acid sequence: CASSLMGGPHQPQHF. This chain uses TRBV12-3 or TRBV12-4 with TRBJ1-5; D ambiguous. The CDR3 has 15 residues. Trimming took off 2 bases at V and 5 bases at J, with 13 bases between the two ends.

This clonotype was found a few times. CDR3 amino acids: CATSRDSRRPSYNEQFF. As DNA, the CDR3 is TGTGCCACCAGCAGAGATTCTAGGCGGCCCTCCTACAATGAGCAGTTCTTC. The gene calls are TRBV15 and TRBJ2-1, with D unclear. Germline V gene data show CDR1 as LNHNV and CDR2 as YYDKDF (reference sequence). The CDR3 has 17 amino acids. Deletions cut 0 bases from V and 0 bases from J, with 12 bases between.

The chain joins TRBV28 to TRBJ2-3, with a tentative D call TRBD2 (6 bases). The V end lost 3 bases, the J end lost 4 bases, and 17 bases lay between the germline ends. The CDR3 runs 16 residues. Germline CDR1 is MDHEN and CDR2 is SYDVKM. This CDR3 is CASSFIELEGSDTQYF. DNA of the CDR3: TGTGCCAGCAGTTTTATAGAACTGGAGGGATCAGATACGCAGTATTTT.

There are a few counts of this clonotype. Written as DNA, the CDR3 is TGTGCCAGCAGCTTCCCACAGGGGGCCTCCCGCCAAGAGACCCAGTACTTC. This codes for CASSFPQGASRQETQYF. The chain recombines TRBV5-6 with TRBJ2-5; TRBD1 aligns across 9 bases. The CDR3 covers 17 residues. The V segment lost 2 bases and the J segment 1 base; nucleotides outside the gene matches: 9. Germline V gene lookup returns CDR1 SGHDT and CDR2 YYEEEE.

The count of this clonotype is one. The chain uses TRBV24-1 and TRBJ1-5; D ambiguous. The CDR3 is 13 residues long. V was cut by 5 bases and J by 2 bases, with 6 bases left in between. CDR1 and CDR2 (germline): KGHDR, SFDVKD. The CDR3 DNA sequence: TGTGCCACCAGTGTGGACGGCAATCAGCCCCAGCATTTT. Translating gives CATSVDGNQPQHF.

This clonotype showed up just a few times. The chain links TRBV7-2 to TRBJ2-1; 7 nucleotides agree with TRBD2. Germline-derived CDR1 and CDR2 are SGHTA and FQGNSA. The CDR3 length is 15 residues. The junction had 9 bases not matched to a gene; V was cut back by 2 bases and J by 8 bases. Here the CDR3 reads CASSLQGAGWDEQFF. The CDR3 coding sequence is TGTGCCAGCAGCTTACAGGGAGCGGGGTGGGATGAGCAGTTCTTC.

This clonotype was counted many times. The genes are TRBV20-1 and TRBJ2-7; D possibly corresponds to TRBD2 (6 bases). The CDR3 is made up of 14 amino acids. V gave up 1 base and J gave up 3 bases, with 13 bases separating them. Germline assignment: CDR1 DFQATT and CDR2 SNEGSKA (reference sequence). The CDR3 DNA reads TGCAGTGCTAGAGCGCGGGAAAGGGTCTACGAGCAGTACTTC. Protein: CSARARERVYEQYF.

The rearrangement links TRBV7-9 to TRBJ1-6; possible D gene TRBD1, 5 bases. Trimming removed 5 bases at V and 6 bases at J, with 14 bases between. CDR1 is SEHNR and CDR2 is FQNEAQ in the germline V gene (reference sequence). The CDR3 spans 15 residues. CDR3 coding DNA: TGTGCCAGCAGCGGGGGTGTGGGGATTAATTCACCCCTCCACTTT. As protein: CASSGGVGINSPLHF.

Many counts were recorded for this clonotype. V usage is TRBV7-3 and J usage is TRBJ1-2; 8 bases agree with TRBD1. Unmatched junction bases numbered 15, after V lost 4 bases and J lost 5 bases. The length of the CDR3 is 17 residues. Germline CDR1 is SGHTA and CDR2 is FQGTGA. Written as DNA, the CDR3 is TGTGCCAGCAGCTCGACAAGGACAGGGAGAGAGAGTTATGGCTACACCTTC. This gives the protein CASSSTRTGRESYGYTF.

V usage is TRBV3-1 and J usage is TRBJ1-2; TRBD1 is a possible D gene (5 bases). Trimming took off 4 bases at V and 3 bases at J, with 15 bases between the two ends. The V gene's germline CDR1 is LGHDT and CDR2 YNNKEL (reference sequence). The CDR3 extends over 15 amino acids. CDR3 residues: CASSPSHQGYYGYTF. The CDR3 DNA sequence: TGTGCCAGCAGCCCATCGCATCAGGGTTACTATGGCTACACCTTC.

This rearrangement joins TRBV7-9 to TRBJ2-7; 10 nucleotides line up with TRBD2. The CDR3 covers 16 residues. Trimming took 7 bases from V and 1 from J; bases not matched to a gene: 10. Germline V CDR1 and CDR2: SEHNR, FQNEAQ (reference sequence). CDR3 sequence (DNA): TGTGCCAGCACCGCAAATGTAGCGGGAGGATCCTACGAGCAGTACTTC. Translated, it gives CASTANVAGGSYEQYF.

This CDR3 reads CASTLAEGLTDTQYF. The DNA of the CDR3 is TGTGCCAGCACCCTGGCAGAGGGACTCACAGATACGCAGTATTTT. V gene TRBV2 combines with J gene TRBJ2-3; possibly TRBD2 for D (6 bases). The V and J ends lost 7 bases and 2 bases respectively, with 16 bases between them. CDR1 is SNHLY, CDR2 FYNNEI, per germline. The CDR3 extends over 15 amino acids.

The chain employs TRBV24-1 and TRBJ1-1; the D is unclear. V lost 3 bases and J lost 7, with 11 bases in between. CDR1 KGHDR and CDR2 SFDVKD come from the germline V gene. The CDR3 covers 13 residues. CDR3 amino acids: CATSDTGKREAFF. DNA of the CDR3: TGTGCCACCAGTGATACCGGGAAGCGTGAAGCTTTCTTT.

This rearrangement joins TRBV19 to TRBJ2-3, with 12 nucleotides matching TRBD2. Germline V lookup: CDR1 LNHDA, CDR2 SQIVND (reference sequence). V lost 5 bases and J lost 5; bases outside the gene matches: 5. The length of the CDR3 is 15 residues. CDR3 residues: CASSHPSGRGDTQYF. Here the CDR3 DNA reads TGTGCCAGTAGTCACCCTAGCGGGAGGGGAGATACGCAGTATTTT.

This clonotype was observed at least ten times. V and J are TRBV6-5 and TRBJ2-7; the match to TRBD1 covers 10 bases. CDR3 length: 12 residues. CDR1 is MNHEY, CDR2 SVGAGI, per germline. V shed 11 bases and J 5 bases; nucleotides not matched to a gene: 6. The CDR3 loop reads CAARDRGDEQYF. The CDR3 nucleotides are TGTGCCGCCAGGGACAGGGGCGACGAGCAGTACTTC.

This clonotype has ten or more counts. The rearrangement uses TRBV20-1 and TRBJ2-5; 7 bases align to TRBD1. The J segment lost 5 bases and the V segment lost 3 bases, leaving 6 bases of the junction unmatched. This CDR3 is built from 13 residues. Per germline, CDR1 DFQATT and CDR2 SNEGSKA (reference sequence). The CDR3 bases are TGCAGTGCTAGTAGGGGGCAGGTGGAGACCCAGTACTTC. As protein: CSASRGQVETQYF.

This clonotype has more than one count but fewer than ten. The V gene is TRBV12-5, the J gene TRBJ1-1; 10 positions agree with TRBD1. After removal of 1 base from V and 7 bases from J, the junction contained 6 bases not matched to a gene. This CDR3 spans 15 amino acids. Germline CDR1 and CDR2: LGHNT and FRNRAP. CDR3: CASGLATGGFGEAFF. The CDR3 nucleotides are TGTGCTAGTGGTTTGGCGACAGGGGGCTTCGGTGAAGCTTTCTTT.

The J gene is TRBJ1-1, the V gene TRBV5-6, with 8 bases aligning to TRBD1. This CDR3 contains 15 residues. With V trimmed by 5 bases and J by 3 bases, 9 bases remained unmatched. Germline lookup yields CDR1 SGHDT and CDR2 YYEEEE. The DNA for the CDR3 is TGTGCCAGCAGATTATTGACAGGGGAGTACACTGAAGCTTTCTTT. Its translation: CASRLLTGEYTEAFF.